A single sample gave rise to the 9 T cell receptor beta chains below, sequenced in a study of identical twins. TCRdb re-derived calls from the 5' RACE reads in MiXCR, one entry per CDR3 protein. The repertoire has about 530,000 distinct CDR3 sequences, about 16% of them found once; the top ten carry around 0.4%. These data also formed part of another study, on yellow fever vaccine responses in identical twins.

The sample taken for sequencing was CD4+ T cells sorted from blood. The receptors here all came from a woman aged 18-30 years in good health.

In this sample, this clonotype turned up many times. The chain carries TRBV12-3 or TRBV12-4 and TRBJ1-1; D unresolved. This CDR3 spans 13 amino acids. Trimming removed 7 bases at V and 1 base at J, with 10 bases between. CDR3 sequence reads: CASNPGPNTEAFF. DNA for the CDR3: TGTGCCAGCAATCCCGGTCCGAACACTGAAGCTTTCTTT.

The gene calls are TRBV2 and TRBJ2-5; 7 bases are shared with TRBD2. The ends lost 8 bases at V and 5 bases at J; junction bases unmatched: 8. The CDR3 runs 13 residues. Germline CDR1 and CDR2: SNHLY and FYNNEI. CDR3 coding DNA: TGTGCCAGCTTGGCGGGAGTGAGCGAGACCCAGTACTTC. Encoded protein: CASLAGVSETQYF.

The chain joins TRBV10-3 to TRBJ1-5, with unresolved D. V lost 4 bases and J 0 bases, leaving 4 bases between the germline ends. The germline CDR1 and CDR2 sequences are ENHRY and SYGVKD. CDR3 size: 13 residues. The CDR3 bases are TGTGCCATCAGTGTGAATAGCAATCAGCCCCAGCATTTT. Amino acids: CAISVNSNQPQHF.

The rearrangement links TRBV6-1 to TRBJ1-1; possibly TRBD1 for D (6 bases). CDR3 size: 15 residues. The V end lost 6 bases, the J end lost 1 base, and 15 bases lay between the germline ends. The germline gives CDR1 MNHNS, CDR2 SASEGT. CDR3 DNA sequence: TGTGCCAGCAGGGATACAGGGTCCGAGAACACTGAAGCTTTCTTT. As protein: CASRDTGSENTEAFF.

This clonotype has just a few counts. V usage is TRBV28 and J usage is TRBJ1-2; TRBD1 might be the D (5 bases). Trimming took off 3 bases at V and 10 bases at J, with 18 bases between the two ends. CDR1 MDHEN and CDR2 SYDVKM come from the germline V gene. CDR3 length: 14 residues. CDR3 DNA: TGTGCCAGCAGTTTCCTGGGGGTACAGAAAACCTACACCTTC. Translation gives CASSFLGVQKTYTF.

CDR3 DNA: TGCGCCAGCAGCTTGGCATGGAACGGTGAAGCTTTCTTT. It yields the protein CASSLAWNGEAFF. This sequence joins TRBV5-1 and TRBJ1-1, with D uncertain. Trimming removed 0 bases from V and 7 bases from J, with 10 bases in between. Germline V gene sequence: CDR1 SGHRS, CDR2 YFSETQ. The CDR3 extends over 13 amino acids.

This chain links TRBV2 with TRBJ1-4; D perhaps matches TRBD1 (5 bases). The V gene lost 6 bases and the J gene lost 4 bases, with 12 bases spanning the gap. The CDR3 has 14 residues. Germline-derived CDR1 and CDR2 are SNHLY and FYNNEI. For the CDR3, the DNA is TGTGCCAGCAGGCCAGACAGACATAATGAAAAACTGTTTTTT. Its protein is CASRPDRHNEKLFF. The full variable domain, completed using reference TRBV2 and TRBJ1-4, is EPEVTQTPSHQVTQMGQEVILRCVPISNHLYFYWYRQILGQKVEFLVSFYNNEISEKSEIFDDQFSVERPDGSNFTLKIRSTKLEDSAMYFCASRPDRHNEKLFFGSGTQLSVL.

Many counts were recorded for this clonotype. CDR3 sequence (DNA): TGTGCCAGCAGCTCTGGACTAGCGGGGGGGACCACAGATACGCAGTATTTT. Protein product: CASSSGLAGGTTDTQYF. The chain couples TRBV7-8 to TRBJ2-3; 15 nucleotides align to TRBD2. After removal of 4 bases from V and 2 bases from J, the junction contained 4 bases not matched to a gene. Per germline, CDR1 SGHVS and CDR2 FQNEAQ. This CDR3 is 17 amino acids long.

This chain joins TRBV12-3 or TRBV12-4 and TRBJ1-2; TRBD1 aligns across 11 bases. Trimming cost V 8 bases and J 7 bases; bases outside gene matches: 6. The CDR3 length is 13 residues. CDR3 coding DNA: TGTGCCAGCGGGAGGGGGACAGGGGGTGGCTACACCTTC. Translation gives CASGRGTGGGYTF.